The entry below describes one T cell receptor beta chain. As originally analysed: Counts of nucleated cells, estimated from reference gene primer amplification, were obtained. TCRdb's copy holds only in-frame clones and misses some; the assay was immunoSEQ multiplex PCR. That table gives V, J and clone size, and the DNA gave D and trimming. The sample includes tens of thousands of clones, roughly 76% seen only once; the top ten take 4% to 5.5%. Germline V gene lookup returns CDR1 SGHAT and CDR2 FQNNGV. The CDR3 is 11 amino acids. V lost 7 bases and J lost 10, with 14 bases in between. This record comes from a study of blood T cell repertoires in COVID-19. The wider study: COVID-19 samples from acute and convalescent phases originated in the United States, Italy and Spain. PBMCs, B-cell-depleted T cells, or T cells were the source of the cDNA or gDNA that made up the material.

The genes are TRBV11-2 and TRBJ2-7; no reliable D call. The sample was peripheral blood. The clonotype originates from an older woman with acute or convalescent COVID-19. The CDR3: CASTLGPLQYF. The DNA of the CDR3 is TGTGCCAGCACCCTAGGCCCCCTTCAGTACTTC.